This T cell receptor (beta chain) came from a study of T cell clones after liver transplantation. As for the study in general: Three of the eight recipients were HCV-positive; the rest had non-autoimmune, non-viral transplant indications. Overall study findings and caveats: These preliminary findings come from unstandardized post-transplant sampling times.

Germline V gene lookup returns CDR1 MNHEY and CDR2 SVGAGI. This CDR3 spans 15 amino acids. V lost 8 bases and J lost 8; bases outside the gene matches: 11. About this clone: The antigen remains undetermined.

Assay used: immunoSEQ multiplex PCR; TCRdb lists only in-frame clones, some missing. The data hold tens of thousands of clones, with around three quarters observed a single time. This material consisted of CD4+ T cells from blood, taken at the approximately 16-month timepoint. The chain recombines TRBV6-5 with TRBJ2-3, with 12 bases fitting TRBD2. This receptor was identified in a human patient who received a liver transplant. Some T cells may possibly be graft donor cells. The CDR3 bases are TGTGCCAGCCGACTAGCGGGAGTAACGCCTGCTACGCAGTATTTT. The encoded protein is CASRLAGVTPATQYF.